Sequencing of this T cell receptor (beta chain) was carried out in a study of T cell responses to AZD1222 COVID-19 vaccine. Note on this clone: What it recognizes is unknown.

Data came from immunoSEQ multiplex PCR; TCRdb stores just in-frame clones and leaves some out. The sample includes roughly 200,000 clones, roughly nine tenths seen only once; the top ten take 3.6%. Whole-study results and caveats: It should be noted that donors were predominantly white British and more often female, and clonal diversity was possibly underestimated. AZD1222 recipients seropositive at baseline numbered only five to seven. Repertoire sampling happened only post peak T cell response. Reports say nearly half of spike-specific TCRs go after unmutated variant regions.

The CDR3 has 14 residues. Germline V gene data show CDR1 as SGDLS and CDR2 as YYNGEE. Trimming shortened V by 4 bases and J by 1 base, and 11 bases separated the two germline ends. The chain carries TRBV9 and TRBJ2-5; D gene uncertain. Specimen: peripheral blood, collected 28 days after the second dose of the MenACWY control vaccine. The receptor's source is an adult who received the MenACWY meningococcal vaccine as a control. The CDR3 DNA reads TGTGCCAGCAGCCCAGGTATAGTCCAAGAGACCCAGTACTTC. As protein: CASSPGIVQETQYF.